This T cell receptor beta chain was documented in a study of response to subunit inactivated influenza vaccine. Findings and limits, study-wide: The study's authors posited that every seasonal influenza vaccination enlists few new T cells.

Ten or more counts support this clonotype. Its antigen remains unidentified. Possible read error: a much larger clone is one base away. TCRdb re-called the RT-PCR reads through MiXCR, storing one row per CDR3 protein. Among under 550,000 distinct CDR3 sequences, 7.6% were seen once, and the ten largest hold roughly 13%. Trimming took off 3 bases at V and 2 bases at J, with 3 bases between the two ends. The length of the CDR3 is 12 residues. Germline values: CDR1 SGHAT, CDR2 FQNNGV. The sequence was obtained from a man between 50 and 70 years old who received an inactivated influenza vaccine. Material: PBMCs from blood, obtained roughly 24 months after vaccination. V gene TRBV11-2 combines with J gene TRBJ2-3; D is unclear. CDR3 loop: CASSFTTDTQYF. DNA of the CDR3: TGTGCCAGCAGCTTTACCACAGATACGCAGTATTTT.